This T cell receptor beta chain is from a study of T cell responses to AZD1222 COVID-19 vaccine. Concerning this clone: What it binds is unknown.

The table came from immunoSEQ multiplex PCR; TCRdb's copy has only in-frame clones and leaves some out. The sample records 140,000 to 150,000 clones, approximately 94% being singletons. The germline CDR1 and CDR2 sequences are SEHNR and FQNEAQ (reference sequence). V dropped 4 bases and J dropped 7 bases, with 25 bases sitting between them. The CDR3 consists of 17 residues. Study-level findings and limits: No repertoire was sampled before or during the peak T cell response, only after it. Donors were mostly white British, more females; clonal diversity possibly underestimated. Two AZD1222 doses significantly raised spike-specific TCR breadth and depth over controls. Spike-wide coverage was observed for vaccine-associated CD4 TCRs, with dominant responses at 160-218 and 743-854.

The receptor was derived from an adult in good health. The V gene is TRBV7-9, the J gene TRBJ1-2; TRBD1 might be the D (6 bases). This specimen was peripheral blood, taken on day 0 of AZD1222 vaccination. The CDR3 coding sequence is TGTGCCAGCAGCTCCCCGATGTACCAGGGGACTCTGAGTGGCTACACCTTC. As protein: CASSSPMYQGTLSGYTF.